A selection of T cell receptor beta chains follows, all from one sample in a study of cytomegalovirus exposure and HLA in healthy donors. Profiling relied on immunoSEQ multiplex PCR, and the TCRdb table lists in-frame clones only, not all of them. The table has tens of thousands of clones, around 82% seen once. Material: PBMCs. The receptors here all came from a woman aged 18-29 years in good health and CMV-seropositive. Both conserved end residues are part of each CDR3. The order of the fields is CDR3 DNA, CDR3 protein, D gene, J gene, clone size, V gene. A D gene is named only where the DNA matches it firmly. Clone size is given for some rows only: seen once, a few or many times, or a class if the clone is expanded.

DNA: TGTGCCAGCAGCTTAGGTGTCAGCCAAGAGACCCAGTACTTC; CDR3: CASSLGVSQETQYF; D: NA; J: TRBJ2-5; size: NA; V: TRBV7-2
DNA: TGTGCCAGCAGTTTATTGGCCCCCGGGGAGCTGTTTTTT; CDR3: CASSLLAPGELFF; D: NA; J: TRBJ2-2; size: NA; V: TRBV28
DNA: TGTGCCAGCTCACCAAACAAACAGGGGGCGAGCACTGAAGCTTTCTTT; CDR3: CASSPNKQGASTEAFF; D: TRBD1; J: TRBJ1-1; size: NA; V: TRBV18
DNA: TGTGCCAGCAAACCGCCGGGACTAGCGGGCCGGGAGCTGTTTTTT; CDR3: CASKPPGLAGRELFF; D: TRBD2; J: TRBJ2-2; size: NA; V: TRBV6-1
DNA: TGTGCCATCAGCGCGGCGGTTGGCTACACCTTC; CDR3: CAISAAVGYTF; D: NA; J: TRBJ1-2; size: NA; V: TRBV10-3
DNA: TGTGCCACGGGGGACGCCTCTTTCGGTGAGCAGTTCTTC; CDR3: CATGDASFGEQFF; D: NA; J: TRBJ2-1; size: NA; V: TRBV11-2
DNA: TGCGCCAGCAGCCAAGTTTCAGGGGACTATGGCTACACCTTC; CDR3: CASSQVSGDYGYTF; D: NA; J: TRBJ1-2; size: NA; V: TRBV4-3
DNA: TGTGCCAGCAGCCAAGATCGGAGCGGGATCTACAATGAGCAGTTCTTC; CDR3: CASSQDRSGIYNEQFF; D: TRBD2; J: TRBJ2-1; size: NA; V: TRBV4-2
DNA: TGTGCCAGCAGTGATGGGTCGACTAGCGGGGGAGGGGAGACCCAGTACTTC; CDR3: CASSDGSTSGGGETQYF; D: TRBD2; J: TRBJ2-5; size: NA; V: TRBV6-1
DNA: TGCGCCAGCAGCTTGTCTAGCGGGGGGGCCGGAAAGACCCAGTACTTC; CDR3: CASSLSSGGAGKTQYF; D: TRBD2; J: TRBJ2-5; size: NA; V: TRBV5-1
DNA: TGTGCCAGCAGTGGAAGGGAGACTAGCGGTAGCTACGAGCAGTACTTC; CDR3: CASSGRETSGSYEQYF; D: TRBD2; J: TRBJ2-7; size: once; V: TRBV6-1
DNA: TGTGCCAGCAGCTTAGCACAGGGGGCTCATGAGCAGTTCTTC; CDR3: CASSLAQGAHEQFF; D: TRBD1; J: TRBJ2-1; size: few; V: TRBV11-2
DNA: TGTGCCAGCAGCCCCGTAGGGAGGGGCTGGAACGGGGAGCTGTTTTTT; CDR3: CASSPVGRGWNGELFF; D: TRBD2; J: TRBJ2-2; size: NA; V: TRBV11-2
DNA: TGCGCCAGCAGTGAGCAGGGTGGGGCTGAAGCTTTCTTT; CDR3: CASSEQGGAEAFF; D: NA; J: TRBJ1-1; size: NA; V: TRBV10-1
DNA: TGTGCCAGCAGCCCGGGACAGGGTAATGAAAAACTGTTTTTT; CDR3: CASSPGQGNEKLFF; D: TRBD1; J: TRBJ1-4; size: NA; V: TRBV6-1
DNA: TGTGCCAGCAGCAAAGGCTGGGACACGACCTACGAGCAGTACTTC; CDR3: CASSKGWDTTYEQYF; D: NA; J: TRBJ2-7; size: NA; V: TRBV21-1
DNA: TGTGCCAGCAGCTTACTAGGACAGGGATCTGAAAAACTGTTTTTT; CDR3: CASSLLGQGSEKLFF; D: TRBD1; J: TRBJ1-4; size: NA; V: TRBV11-2
DNA: TGCGCCAGCACGCCCCGATACGGAGGGCGGCTGTACAATGAGCAGTTCTTC; CDR3: CASTPRYGGRLYNEQFF; D: NA; J: TRBJ2-1; size: NA; V: TRBV4-1
DNA: TGTGCCAGCAGTTACTCGAAGAGACAGGGGGGGGAGCAGTACTTC; CDR3: CASSYSKRQGGEQYF; D: TRBD1; J: TRBJ2-7; size: NA; V: TRBV6-5
DNA: TGTGCCAGCAGCAACCGGGGACAAGCCAATGAGCAGTTCTTC; CDR3: CASSNRGQANEQFF; D: NA; J: TRBJ2-1; size: NA; V: TRBV7-2
DNA: TGCGCCAGCAGCCTATATAGCGGGGGGGCCGCAGATACGCAGTATTTT; CDR3: CASSLYSGGAADTQYF; D: TRBD2; J: TRBJ2-3; size: NA; V: TRBV5-1
DNA: TGTGCCAGCAGTGACGGGCGGGAGCCCACCGGGGAGCTGTTTTTT; CDR3: CASSDGREPTGELFF; D: TRBD2; J: TRBJ2-2; size: NA; V: TRBV6-4